These 16 T cell receptor beta chains were all obtained from the same sample, sequenced in a study of T cells expressing NK-cell markers (dated by TCRdb to 2018 to 2021). The receptor library was made with 5' RACE. Sequenced on an Illumina HiSeq 2000. Once TCRdb had reprocessed the reads, it stored one entry per CDR3 protein sequence and supplied no DNA. The sample's table covers under 600,000 distinct CDR3 sequences. The leading ten clones occupy about 1.5% of the sample. Material: blood T cells: a sorted CD56 or NKG2C T cell subset, CD4+ or CD8+ T cells, or bulk PBMC T cells (not recorded which). The receptors stem from a woman in her fifties or sixties in good health. Donor details come from another sample of the same person, matched by shared clones.

The chain joins TRBV5-1 to TRBJ2-6. Germline CDR1 is SGHRS and CDR2 is YFSETQ. The CDR3 covers 15 residues. This chain's CDR3 is CASSLQGSGANVLTF.

This sequence joins TRBV20-1 and TRBJ1-5; TCRdb lists TRBD1, though no DNA is available to test this call. The CDR3 is 14 residues long. The germline V gene has CDR1 DFQATT and CDR2 SNEGSKA (reference sequence). CDR3 residues: CSAKVGTGEQPQHF.

The gene calls are TRBV10-3 and TRBJ2-3; TCRdb outputs TRBD2, but without DNA this stays unchecked. The V gene's germline CDR1 is ENHRY and CDR2 SYGVKD. CDR3 length: 15 residues. This chain's CDR3 is CAINTERARTDTQYF.

This sequence joins TRBV12-3 or TRBV12-4 and TRBJ2-6; the TCRdb D gene call, TRBD2, has no DNA to confirm it. CDR3 length: 13 residues. The CDR3 spells CASRREGADVLTF.

The chain carries TRBV13 and TRBJ2-1; no DNA is available, so the TRBD2 call from TCRdb remains unchecked. Germline V CDR1 and CDR2: PRHDT, FYEKMQ (reference sequence). The CDR3 spans 17 residues. This CDR3 reads CASSLYSGTRSSNEQFF.

The chain is built from TRBV6-5 and TRBJ1-5; TCRdb selects TRBD1, and the lack of DNA leaves this call unchecked. Germline CDR1 reads MNHEY; CDR2 reads SVGAGI. The CDR3 is 17 residues long. The CDR3 loop is CASSYSWTPSSNQPQHF.

The chain joins TRBV4-2 to TRBJ2-3; TCRdb picks TRBD2, but there is no DNA to check that call. The CDR3 length is 15 residues. CDR1 and CDR2 (germline): LGHNA, YNFKEQ. The CDR3 loop is CASSHSSGDADTQYF.

This rearrangement joins TRBV4-1 to TRBJ2-3; there is no DNA to check the TCRdb D call of TRBD2. Per the germline V gene, CDR1 is MGHRA and CDR2 is YSYEKL. The CDR3 runs to 21 residues. CDR3 residues: CASSQVFTPGLAGKSTDTQYF.

The chain links TRBV3-1 to TRBJ1-4; there is no DNA to check the TCRdb D call of TRBD1. CDR1 LGHDT and CDR2 YNNKEL come from the germline V gene (reference sequence). This CDR3 has 14 residues. CDR3 sequence: CASSRDSYNEKLFF.

J is TRBJ2-1 and V is TRBV7-9. Germline V gene sequence: CDR1 SEHNR, CDR2 FQNEAQ (reference sequence). The CDR3 has 15 residues. This chain's CDR3 is CASSLRFGSYNEQFF.

J is TRBJ1-1 and V is TRBV12-3 or TRBV12-4; the TRBD1 assignment by TCRdb is unverifiable without DNA. The CDR3 has 14 residues. CDR3 amino acids: CASSFTRGNTEAFF.

The chain carries TRBV7-2 and TRBJ1-6. The CDR3 extends over 14 amino acids. The germline V gene has CDR1 SGHTA and CDR2 FQGNSA. CDR3 amino acids: CASSLGAYNSPLHF. The entire variable domain, with the rest obtained from reference TRBV7-2 and TRBJ1-6, is as follows: GAGVSQSPSNKVTEKGKDVELRCDPISGHTALYWYRQSLGQGLEFLIYFQGNSAPDKSGLPSDRFSAERTGGSVSTLTIQRTQQEDSAVYLCASSLGAYNSPLHFGNGTRLTVT.

The chain has TRBV12-3 or TRBV12-4 and TRBJ2-2; TCRdb calls TRBD1, which cannot be checked without DNA. The CDR3 has 14 amino acids. The CDR3: CASSRDGDSGELFF.

The rearrangement links TRBV29-1 to TRBJ2-1; TCRdb reports TRBD1, a call that lacks DNA to check it against. CDR1 and CDR2 (germline): SQVTM, ANQGSEA. The CDR3 length is 15 residues. The CDR3: CSAEPLWSSYNEQFF.

This chain joins TRBV2 and TRBJ1-2. The CDR3 is 12 residues long. Germline CDR1 SNHLY, CDR2 FYNNEI. The CDR3 here is CASRRDNYGYTF.

The V gene is TRBV4-2, the J gene TRBJ2-3; absent DNA, TCRdb's TRBD2 call cannot be checked. The germline CDR1 and CDR2 sequences are LGHNA and YNFKEQ. The length of the CDR3 is 20 residues. CDR3 region: CASSQDIGLAGGSSTDTQYF.